These T cell receptor beta chains were read from a single sample in a study of T-cell memory formation after mild COVID-19. MiXCR, applied by TCRdb to the 5' RACE reads, yields one record per CDR3 protein. The repertoire includes some 280,000 distinct CDR3 sequences, 15% to 20% of them detected once, and roughly 25% sits in the top ten. Sequenced material: PBMCs or a T cell subset sorted from them (not recorded which). The receptors here all came from a man between 18 and 29 years old who had mild COVID-19 (a few samples of this study predate the infection). Cell type and time point are not known. Both conserved end residues are part of each CDR3. The order of the fields is clone size, V gene, D gene, J gene, CDR3 DNA, CDR3 protein. A D gene is named only where the DNA matches it firmly. Size values are once, few and many counts, or a class for expanded clones, and some rows have none.

-	TRBV20-1	-	TRBJ1-4	TGCAGTGCTAGAGGTCTAGCCCCCGGGGGGCTGTTTTTT	CSARGLAPGGLFF
few	TRBV11-2	-	TRBJ2-2	TGTGCCACCCATGGAGGGTCCGGGGAGCTGTTTTTT	CATHGGSGELFF
-	TRBV6-7	-	TRBJ1-5	TGTGCCAGCAGTTTCGACAGGCCGGGTCAGCCCCAGCATTTT	CASSFDRPGQPQHF
-	TRBV7-9	-	TRBJ1-3	TGTGCCAGCACGGACGGCCTCAGCTCTGGAAACACCATATATTTT	CASTDGLSSGNTIYF
-	TRBV19	-	TRBJ2-2	TGTGCCAGTAGTATAGCAGGGGCCGGGACCGGGGAGCTGTTTTTT	CASSIAGAGTGELFF
-	TRBV18	-	TRBJ2-7	TGTGCCAGCTCACTGCAGGAATACGAGCAGTACTTC	CASSLQEYEQYF
-	TRBV10-3	-	TRBJ1-1	TGTGCCATCAGTGGGAAGCGTGGTCCCGGGGGCACTGAAGCTTTCTTT	CAISGKRGPGGTEAFF
few	TRBV4-2	TRBD1	TRBJ1-1	TGTGCCAGCAGCCAGGAGTTTTCCGGGACAGAGGATGAAGCTTTCTTT	CASSQEFSGTEDEAFF
-	TRBV4-3	TRBD2	TRBJ2-3	TGCGCCAGCAGCCAAGTTGTTAGCGGGGGTCGAGGAGATACGCAGTATTTT	CASSQVVSGGRGDTQYF
-	TRBV4-1	-	TRBJ2-7	TGCGCCAGCAGCCAAGAGGCAGGGACCTCCTACGAGCAGTACTTC	CASSQEAGTSYEQYF
few	TRBV7-2	TRBD1	TRBJ2-5	TGTGCCAGCAGCGCCGGACAGGGTGGGGGAGAAGAGACCCAGTACTTC	CASSAGQGGGEETQYF
many	TRBV12-3/TRBV12-4	-	TRBJ2-3	TGTGCCAGCAGGTCTACAGGGTTGGGCACAGATACGCAGTATTTT	CASRSTGLGTDTQYF
few	TRBV7-8	TRBD2	TRBJ2-1	TGTGCCAGCAGCTTAAATCGTCTAGCGGGGGTAAACAATGAGCAGTTCTTC	CASSLNRLAGVNNEQFF
-	TRBV6-5	-	TRBJ1-1	TGTGCCAGCAGTAGACACTCCACTGAAGCTTTCTTT	CASSRHSTEAFF
many	TRBV5-1	TRBD2	TRBJ2-1	TGCGCCAGCAGCCCCACCGCGGGGGGGTCGGACAATGAGCAGTTCTTC	CASSPTAGGSDNEQFF
-	TRBV12-3/TRBV12-4	TRBD1	TRBJ2-7	TGTGCCAGCAGTTATCGGACAGGGGGGTACGAGCAGTACTTC	CASSYRTGGYEQYF
many	TRBV2	-	TRBJ1-5	TGTGCCAGCACCTTCTCAGAGAATCAGCCCCAGCATTTT	CASTFSENQPQHF
-	TRBV4-1	TRBD2	TRBJ2-1	TGCGCCAGCAGCCAAGACCCTTCTAGCGGGACATACAATGAGCAGTTCTTC	CASSQDPSSGTYNEQFF
few	TRBV25-1	TRBD2	TRBJ2-3	TGTGCCAGCAGGTTAGCGGGGAGCACAGATACGCAGTATTTT	CASRLAGSTDTQYF
-	TRBV11-1	-	TRBJ2-3	TGTGCCAGCAGCTTCGCCCCCCCAGATACGCAGTATTTT	CASSFAPPDTQYF
-	TRBV19	-	TRBJ1-1	TGTGCGATACGGAGGGGAGTTGGGACTGAAGCTTTCTTT	CAIRRGVGTEAFF
-	TRBV24-1	-	TRBJ2-3	TGTGCCACTCAGAAGAGGGGCAGCACAGATACGCAGTATTTT	CATQKRGSTDTQYF
-	TRBV5-6	-	TRBJ2-3	TGTGCCAGCAGCTACCCACCCGGTCATTGGGTGGGCCCTAGCACAGATACGCAGTATTTT	CASSYPPGHWVGPSTDTQYF
many	TRBV4-3	-	TRBJ2-2	TGCGCCAGCAGTTTCAGGGTCGGCACCGGGGAGCTGTTTTTT	CASSFRVGTGELFF
-	TRBV6-5	TRBD1	TRBJ1-2	TGTGCCAGCAGTTACTCGGCAGGGGGGTTTGGCTACACCTTC	CASSYSAGGFGYTF
many	TRBV6-1	TRBD2	TRBJ2-5	TGTGCCAGCACCTACCTTAGCGGGGAACAAGAGACCCAGTACTTC	CASTYLSGEQETQYF
-	TRBV4-1	TRBD2	TRBJ2-3	TGCGCCAGCAGCCAAGACCCGGCTCCGGGACTAGCGTTCTATTTT	CASSQDPAPGLAFYF
-	TRBV7-2	-	TRBJ1-5	TGTGCCAGCAGCTACCGGGACGGGAATCAGCCCCAGCATTTT	CASSYRDGNQPQHF
few	TRBV7-9	TRBD2	TRBJ2-3	TGTGCCAGCAGCAACAAGGGGCGGGGGTCAGATACGCAGTATTTT	CASSNKGRGSDTQYF
-	TRBV9	TRBD1	TRBJ2-2	TGTGCCAGCAGGCCGGGACAGGGGGGCGCCGGGGAGCTGTTTTTT	CASRPGQGGAGELFF
-	TRBV6-2/TRBV6-3	-	TRBJ2-7	TGTGCCAGCAGTTGGGGGTCAGGGATCACCTACGAGCAGTACTTC	CASSWGSGITYEQYF
few	TRBV28	TRBD1	TRBJ2-4	TGTGCCAGCAGTTTGCAATACAGGGGAGTAACCAAAAACATTCAGTACTTC	CASSLQYRGVTKNIQYF
-	TRBV6-2/TRBV6-3	TRBD2	TRBJ2-1	TGTGCCAGCAGGACGGGGGGGGCCCAGTTCTTC	CASRTGGAQFF
-	TRBV5-1	TRBD2	TRBJ2-5	TGCGCCAGCAGCCGTAGCGGGGCAGCACAAGAGACCCAGTACTTC	CASSRSGAAQETQYF
-	TRBV12-3/TRBV12-4	-	TRBJ1-1	TGTGCCAGCAGCCCCTTAGCGGGAGGAGCTTTATTT	CASSPLAGGALF
few	TRBV20-1	-	TRBJ2-3	TGCAGTGCTCCCGTCTTCTCTAGCACAGATACGCAGTATTTT	CSAPVFSSTDTQYF